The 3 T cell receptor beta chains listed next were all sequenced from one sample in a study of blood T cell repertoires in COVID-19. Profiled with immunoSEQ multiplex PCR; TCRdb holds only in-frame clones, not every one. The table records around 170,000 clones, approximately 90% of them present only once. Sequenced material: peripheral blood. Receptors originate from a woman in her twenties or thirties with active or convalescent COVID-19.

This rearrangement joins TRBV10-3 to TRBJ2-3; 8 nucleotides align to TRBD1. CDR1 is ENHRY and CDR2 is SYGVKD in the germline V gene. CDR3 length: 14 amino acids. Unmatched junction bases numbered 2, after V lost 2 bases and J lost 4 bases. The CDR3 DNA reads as TGTGCCATCAGTGAGGAGACAGGGGCAGATACGCAGTATTTT. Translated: CAISEETGADTQYF.

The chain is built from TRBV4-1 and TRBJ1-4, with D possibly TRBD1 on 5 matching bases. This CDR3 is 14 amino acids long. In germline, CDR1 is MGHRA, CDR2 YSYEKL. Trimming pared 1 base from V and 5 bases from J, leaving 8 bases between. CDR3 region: CASSQVQGNEKLFF. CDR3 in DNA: TGCGCCAGCAGCCAAGTTCAGGGAAATGAAAAACTGTTTTTT.

CDR3 protein: CASSLGDSNEQFF. CDR3 DNA sequence: TGTGCCAGCAGCTTAGGAGACAGCAATGAGCAGTTCTTC. This rearrangement joins TRBV7-9 to TRBJ2-1; D perhaps matches TRBD1 (5 bases). CDR1 and CDR2 (germline): SEHNR, FQNEAQ (reference sequence). The CDR3 loop spans 13 amino acids. V gave up 1 base and J gave up 6 bases, with 7 bases separating them.